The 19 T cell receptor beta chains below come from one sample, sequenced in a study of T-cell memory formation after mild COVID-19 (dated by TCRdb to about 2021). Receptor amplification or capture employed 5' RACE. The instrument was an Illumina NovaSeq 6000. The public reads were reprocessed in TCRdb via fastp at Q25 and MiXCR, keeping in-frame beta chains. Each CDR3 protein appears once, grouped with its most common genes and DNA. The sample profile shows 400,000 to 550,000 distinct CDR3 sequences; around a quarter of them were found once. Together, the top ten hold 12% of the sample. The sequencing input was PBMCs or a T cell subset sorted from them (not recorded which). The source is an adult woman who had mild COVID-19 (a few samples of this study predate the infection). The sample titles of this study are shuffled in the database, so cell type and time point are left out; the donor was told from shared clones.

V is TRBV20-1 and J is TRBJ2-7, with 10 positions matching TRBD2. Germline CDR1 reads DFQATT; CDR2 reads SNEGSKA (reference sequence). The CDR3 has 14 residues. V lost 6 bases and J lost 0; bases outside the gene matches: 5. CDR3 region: CSARSGGASYEQYF. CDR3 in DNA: TGCAGTGCAAGGAGCGGGGGGGCCTCCTACGAGCAGTACTTC.

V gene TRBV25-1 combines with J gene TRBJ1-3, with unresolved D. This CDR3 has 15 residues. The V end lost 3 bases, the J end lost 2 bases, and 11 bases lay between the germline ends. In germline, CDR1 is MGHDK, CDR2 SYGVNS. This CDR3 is CASSDSRFAGNTIYF. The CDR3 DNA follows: TGTGCCAGCAGTGATTCTAGATTTGCTGGAAACACCATATATTTT.

The CDR3 sequence is CASSLVGLGSEETQYF. DNA of the CDR3: TGCGCCAGCAGCTTGGTCGGTCTGGGGTCGGAAGAGACCCAGTACTTC. The chain uses TRBV5-1 and TRBJ2-5; no reliable D call. V lost 0 bases, J lost 3 bases, and 15 bases lay in between. The CDR3 has 16 residues. Germline CDR1 is SGHRS and CDR2 is YFSETQ.

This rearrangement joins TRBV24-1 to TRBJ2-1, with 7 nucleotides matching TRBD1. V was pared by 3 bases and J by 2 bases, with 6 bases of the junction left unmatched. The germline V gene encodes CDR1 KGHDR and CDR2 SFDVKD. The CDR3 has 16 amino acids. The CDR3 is CATSDEQGPPYNEQFF. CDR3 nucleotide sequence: TGTGCCACCAGTGATGAACAGGGGCCTCCCTACAATGAGCAGTTCTTC.

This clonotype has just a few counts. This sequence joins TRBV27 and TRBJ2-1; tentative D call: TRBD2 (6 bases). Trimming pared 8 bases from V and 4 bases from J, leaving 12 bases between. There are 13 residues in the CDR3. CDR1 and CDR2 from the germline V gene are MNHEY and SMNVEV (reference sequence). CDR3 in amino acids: CASGGVPYNEQFF. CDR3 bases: TGTGCCAGCGGCGGGGTCCCATACAATGAGCAGTTCTTC.

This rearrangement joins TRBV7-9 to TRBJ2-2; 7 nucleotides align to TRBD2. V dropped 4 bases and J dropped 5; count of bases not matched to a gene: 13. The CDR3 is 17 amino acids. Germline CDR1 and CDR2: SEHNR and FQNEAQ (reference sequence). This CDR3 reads CASSSTLASSGTGELFF. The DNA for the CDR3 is TGTGCCAGCAGCTCGACACTAGCGTCCTCCGGGACCGGGGAGCTGTTTTTT.

CDR3 protein: CSVDPDRGISTYNEQFF. In nucleotides, the CDR3 is TGCAGCGTTGATCCGGACAGGGGAATTTCCACGTACAATGAGCAGTTCTTC. V is TRBV29-1 and J is TRBJ2-1; 9 bases fit TRBD1. Trimming removed 3 bases from V and 4 bases from J; junction bases left unmatched: 13. CDR3 length equals 17 residues. CDR1 SQVTM and CDR2 ANQGSEA come from the germline V gene.

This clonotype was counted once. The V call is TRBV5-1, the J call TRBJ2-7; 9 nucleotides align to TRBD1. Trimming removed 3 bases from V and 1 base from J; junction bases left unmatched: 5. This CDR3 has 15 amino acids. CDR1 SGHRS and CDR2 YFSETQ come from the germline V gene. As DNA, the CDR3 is TGCGCCAGCAGCTCCGTGGGACAGGGATCCTACGAGCAGTACTTC. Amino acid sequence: CASSSVGQGSYEQYF.

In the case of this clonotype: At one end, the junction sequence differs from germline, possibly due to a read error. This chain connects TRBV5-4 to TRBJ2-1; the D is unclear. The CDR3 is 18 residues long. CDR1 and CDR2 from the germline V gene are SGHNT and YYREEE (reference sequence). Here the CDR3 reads CASSPEVGYAYSYNEQFF. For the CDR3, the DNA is TGCGCCAGCAGCCCCGAAGTGGGCTATGCCTACTCCTACAATGAGCAGTTCTTC.

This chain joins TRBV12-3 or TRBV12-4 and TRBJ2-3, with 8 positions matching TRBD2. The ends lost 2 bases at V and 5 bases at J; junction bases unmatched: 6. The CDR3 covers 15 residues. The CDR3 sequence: CASSLSGGPGDTQYF. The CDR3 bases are TGTGCCAGCAGTTTATCGGGGGGGCCGGGAGATACGCAGTATTTT.

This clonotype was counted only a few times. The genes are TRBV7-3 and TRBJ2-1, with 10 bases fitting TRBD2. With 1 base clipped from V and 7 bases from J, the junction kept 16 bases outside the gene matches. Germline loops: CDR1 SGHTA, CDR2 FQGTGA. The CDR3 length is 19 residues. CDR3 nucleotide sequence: TGTGCCAGCAGCTTAAAAGCGGGAGGGTTCACGGGACAGACGAATGAGCAGTTCTTC. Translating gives CASSLKAGGFTGQTNEQFF.

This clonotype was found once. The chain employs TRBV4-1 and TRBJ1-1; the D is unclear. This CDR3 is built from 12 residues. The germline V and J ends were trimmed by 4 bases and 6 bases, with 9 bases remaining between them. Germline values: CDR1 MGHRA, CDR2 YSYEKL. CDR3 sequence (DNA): TGCGCCAGCAGCCCCTTAGGCGCTGAAGCTTTCTTT. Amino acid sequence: CASSPLGAEAFF.

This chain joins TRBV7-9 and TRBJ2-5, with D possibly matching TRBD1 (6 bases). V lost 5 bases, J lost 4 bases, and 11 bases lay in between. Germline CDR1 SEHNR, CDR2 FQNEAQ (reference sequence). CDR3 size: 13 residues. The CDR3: CASSVQGGETQYF. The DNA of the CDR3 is TGTGCCAGCAGCGTACAGGGCGGAGAGACCCAGTACTTC.

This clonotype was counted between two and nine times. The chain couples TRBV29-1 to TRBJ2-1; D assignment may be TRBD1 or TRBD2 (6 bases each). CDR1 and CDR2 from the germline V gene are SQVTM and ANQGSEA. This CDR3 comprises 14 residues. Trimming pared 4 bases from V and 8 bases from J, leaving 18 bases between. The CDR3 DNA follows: TGCAGCGTTGCGGAGGGGGGCGTAATCGATGAGCAGTTCTTC. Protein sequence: CSVAEGGVIDEQFF.

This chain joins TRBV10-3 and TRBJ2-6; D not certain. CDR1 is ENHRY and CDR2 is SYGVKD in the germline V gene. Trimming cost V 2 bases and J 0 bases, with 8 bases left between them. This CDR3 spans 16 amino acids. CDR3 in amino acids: CAISELKSSGANVLTF. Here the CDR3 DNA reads TGTGCCATCAGTGAGCTAAAGAGCTCTGGGGCCAACGTCCTGACTTTC.

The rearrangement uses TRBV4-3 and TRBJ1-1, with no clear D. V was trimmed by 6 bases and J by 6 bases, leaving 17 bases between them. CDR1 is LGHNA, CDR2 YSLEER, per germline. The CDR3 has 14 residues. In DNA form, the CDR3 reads TGCGCCAGCAGTTCGAGCAAGGGAATCCCTGAAGCTTTCTTT. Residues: CASSSSKGIPEAFF.

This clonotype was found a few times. The CDR3 DNA is TGTGCCATCAGTGAGTCGGAGGGTTATGGCTACACCTTC. This translates into CAISESEGYGYTF. The chain is built from TRBV10-3 and TRBJ1-2; no definite D call. Germline loops: CDR1 ENHRY, CDR2 SYGVKD. The CDR3 sequence is 13 residues long. V dropped 0 bases and J dropped 5 bases, with 7 bases sitting between them.

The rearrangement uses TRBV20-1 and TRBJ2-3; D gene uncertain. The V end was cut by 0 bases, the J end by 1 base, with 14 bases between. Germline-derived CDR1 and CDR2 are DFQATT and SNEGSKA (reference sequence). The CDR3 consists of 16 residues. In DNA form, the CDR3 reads TGCAGTGCTAGAGATTTTCGTTCCCCCGGCACAGATACGCAGTATTTT. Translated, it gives CSARDFRSPGTDTQYF.

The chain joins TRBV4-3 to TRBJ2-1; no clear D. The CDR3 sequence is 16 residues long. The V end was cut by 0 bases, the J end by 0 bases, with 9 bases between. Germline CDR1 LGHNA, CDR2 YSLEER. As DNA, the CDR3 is TGCGCCAGCAGCCAAGATATCAGGAGCTCCTACAATGAGCAGTTCTTC. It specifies CASSQDIRSSYNEQFF.